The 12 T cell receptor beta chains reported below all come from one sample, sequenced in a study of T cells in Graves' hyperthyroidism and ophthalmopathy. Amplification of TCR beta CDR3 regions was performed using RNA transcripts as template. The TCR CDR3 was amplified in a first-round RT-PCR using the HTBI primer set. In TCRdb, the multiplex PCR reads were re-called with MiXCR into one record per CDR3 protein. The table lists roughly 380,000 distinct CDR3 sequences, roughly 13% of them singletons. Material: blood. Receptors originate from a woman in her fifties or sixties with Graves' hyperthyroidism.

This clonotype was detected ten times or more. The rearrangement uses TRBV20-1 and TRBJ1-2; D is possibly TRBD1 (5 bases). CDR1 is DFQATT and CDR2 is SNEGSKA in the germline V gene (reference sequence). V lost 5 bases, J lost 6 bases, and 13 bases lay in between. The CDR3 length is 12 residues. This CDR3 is CSAGGRGDGYTF. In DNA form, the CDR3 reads TGCAGTGCTGGGGGACGGGGGGATGGCTACACCTTC.

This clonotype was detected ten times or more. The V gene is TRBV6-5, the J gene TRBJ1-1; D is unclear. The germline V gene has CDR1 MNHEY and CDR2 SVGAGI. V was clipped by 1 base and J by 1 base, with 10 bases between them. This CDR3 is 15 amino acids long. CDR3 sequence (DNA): TGTGCCAGCAGTTACTTAGGCAGACCGAACACTGAAGCTTTCTTT. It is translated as CASSYLGRPNTEAFF.

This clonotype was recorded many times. The CDR3 nucleotides are TGTGCCAGCAGCCGTGTGGGTAGCGGGAGAACAGAGACCCAGTACTTC. It translates to CASSRVGSGRTETQYF. V usage is TRBV3-1 and J usage is TRBJ2-5, with 9 bases aligning to TRBD2. From germline, CDR1 is LGHDT and CDR2 YNNKEL (reference sequence). This CDR3 contains 16 residues. With V trimmed by 4 bases and J by 4 bases, 10 bases remained unmatched.

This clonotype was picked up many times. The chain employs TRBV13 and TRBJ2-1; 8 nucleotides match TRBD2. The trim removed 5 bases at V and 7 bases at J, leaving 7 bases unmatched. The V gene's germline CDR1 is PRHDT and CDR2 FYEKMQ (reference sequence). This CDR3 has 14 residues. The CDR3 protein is CASSRGRPRNEQFF. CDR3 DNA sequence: TGTGCCAGCAGCCGCGGGAGGCCAAGGAATGAGCAGTTCTTC.

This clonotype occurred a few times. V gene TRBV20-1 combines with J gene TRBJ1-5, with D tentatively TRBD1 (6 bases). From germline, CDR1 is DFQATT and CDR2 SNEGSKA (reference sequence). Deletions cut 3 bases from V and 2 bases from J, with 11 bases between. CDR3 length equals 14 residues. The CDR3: CSARGADGNQPQHF. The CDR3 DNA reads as TGCAGTGCTAGGGGGGCGGATGGCAATCAGCCCCAGCATTTT.

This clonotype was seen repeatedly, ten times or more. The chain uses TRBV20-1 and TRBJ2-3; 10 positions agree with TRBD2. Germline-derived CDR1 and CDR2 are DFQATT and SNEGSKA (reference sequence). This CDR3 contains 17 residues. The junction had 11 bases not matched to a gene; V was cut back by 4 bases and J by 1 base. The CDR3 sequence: CSAIASGSVGGTDTQYF. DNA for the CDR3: TGCAGTGCTATCGCTAGCGGGAGTGTTGGTGGCACAGATACGCAGTATTTT.

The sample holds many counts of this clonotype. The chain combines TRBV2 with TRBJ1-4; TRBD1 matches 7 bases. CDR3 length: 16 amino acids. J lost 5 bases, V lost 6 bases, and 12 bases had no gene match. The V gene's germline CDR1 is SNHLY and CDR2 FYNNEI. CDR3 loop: CASRAVGQRPNEKLFF. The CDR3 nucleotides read TGTGCCAGCAGAGCGGTGGGACAGCGTCCAAATGAAAAACTGTTTTTT.

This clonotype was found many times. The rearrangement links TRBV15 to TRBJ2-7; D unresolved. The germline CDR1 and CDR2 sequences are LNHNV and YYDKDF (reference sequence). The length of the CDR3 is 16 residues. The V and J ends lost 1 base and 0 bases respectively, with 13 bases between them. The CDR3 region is CATSRGTAPSSYEQYF. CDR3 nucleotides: TGTGCCACCAGCAGAGGTACAGCCCCTAGCTCCTACGAGCAGTACTTC.

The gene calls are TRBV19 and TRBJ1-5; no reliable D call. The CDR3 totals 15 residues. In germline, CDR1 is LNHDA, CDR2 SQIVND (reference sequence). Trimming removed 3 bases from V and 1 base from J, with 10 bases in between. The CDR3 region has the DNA TGTGCCAGTAGTATCGCCTCGAGAAGCAATCAGCCCCAGCATTTT. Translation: CASSIASRSNQPQHF.

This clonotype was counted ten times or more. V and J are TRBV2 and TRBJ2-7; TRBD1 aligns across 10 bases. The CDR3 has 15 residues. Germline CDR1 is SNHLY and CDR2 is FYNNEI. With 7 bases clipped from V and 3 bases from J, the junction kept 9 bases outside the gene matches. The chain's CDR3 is CASIDSGTGDYEQYF. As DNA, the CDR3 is TGTGCCAGCATCGACTCAGGGACAGGGGACTACGAGCAGTACTTC.

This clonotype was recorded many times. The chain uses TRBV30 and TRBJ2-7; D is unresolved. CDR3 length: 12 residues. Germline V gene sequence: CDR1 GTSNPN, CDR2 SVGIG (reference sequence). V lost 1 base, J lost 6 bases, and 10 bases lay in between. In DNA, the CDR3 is TGTGCCTGGAGTGGGGGTAACGGCGAGCAGTACTTC. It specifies CAWSGGNGEQYF.

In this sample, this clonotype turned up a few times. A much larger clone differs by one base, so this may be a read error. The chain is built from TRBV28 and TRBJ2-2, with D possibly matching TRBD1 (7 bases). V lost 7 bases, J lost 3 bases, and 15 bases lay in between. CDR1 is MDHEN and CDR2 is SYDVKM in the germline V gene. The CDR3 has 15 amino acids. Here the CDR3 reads CASTAGGLDTGELFF. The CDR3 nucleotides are TGTGCCAGCACCGCAGGGGGGCTCGACACCGGGGAGCTGTTTTTT.